This TCR beta chain emerged from a study of CD8+CD57+ T cells in acquired aplastic anemia. Findings and caveats of the study: Statistical testing detected no significant gap in CD8+ Simpson's diversity between patients and controls.

Profiling that covered TCR beta VDJ and CDR3 relied on genomic DNA as its template. TCRdb analysed the reads with MiXCR anew, one entry per CDR3 protein. The table lists roughly 130,000 distinct CDR3 sequences, around 48% of them singletons, with 2% to 3% in the top ten. The germline gives CDR1 ENHRY, CDR2 SYGVKD. J was trimmed by 5 bases and V by 4 bases; bases with no gene match: 4. This CDR3 comprises 15 residues. This clonotype was recorded a few times. Antigen: not known. This clonotype originated in a human donor in good health, serving as a control. The material sequenced was sorted CD4+, CD8+, or CD8+CD57+ T cells (not recorded which) from PBMCs. The chain joins TRBV10-3 to TRBJ1-6, with 8 positions matching TRBD1. The CDR3 is CAISAMTGDNSPLHF. In nucleotides, the CDR3 is TGTGCCATCAGTGCCATGACAGGGGATAATTCACCCCTCCACTTT.